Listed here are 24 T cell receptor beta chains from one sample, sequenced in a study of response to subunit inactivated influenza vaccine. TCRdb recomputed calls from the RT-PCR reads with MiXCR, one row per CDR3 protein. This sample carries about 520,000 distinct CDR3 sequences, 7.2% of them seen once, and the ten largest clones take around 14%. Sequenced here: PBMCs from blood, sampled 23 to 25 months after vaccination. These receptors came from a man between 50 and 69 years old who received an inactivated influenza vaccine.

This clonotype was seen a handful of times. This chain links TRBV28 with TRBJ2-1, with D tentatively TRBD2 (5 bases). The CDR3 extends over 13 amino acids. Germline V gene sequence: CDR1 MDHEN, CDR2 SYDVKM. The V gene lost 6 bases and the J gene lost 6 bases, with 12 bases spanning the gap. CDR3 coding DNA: TGTGCCAGCAGACCAACTAGTTTCAATGAGCAGTTCTTC. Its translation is CASRPTSFNEQFF.

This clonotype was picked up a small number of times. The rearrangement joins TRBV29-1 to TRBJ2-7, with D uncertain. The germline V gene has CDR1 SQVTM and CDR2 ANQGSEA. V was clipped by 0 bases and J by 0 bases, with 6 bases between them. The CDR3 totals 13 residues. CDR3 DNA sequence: TGCAGCGTTGAAGATCCGAGCTCCTACGAGCAGTACTTC. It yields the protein CSVEDPSSYEQYF.

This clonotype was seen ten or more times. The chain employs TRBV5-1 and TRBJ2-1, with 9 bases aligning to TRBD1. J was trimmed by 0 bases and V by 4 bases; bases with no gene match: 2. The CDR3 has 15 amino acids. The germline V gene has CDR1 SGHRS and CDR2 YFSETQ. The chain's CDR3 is CASSQTGGSYNEQFF. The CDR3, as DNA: TGCGCCAGCAGCCAGACAGGGGGCTCCTACAATGAGCAGTTCTTC.

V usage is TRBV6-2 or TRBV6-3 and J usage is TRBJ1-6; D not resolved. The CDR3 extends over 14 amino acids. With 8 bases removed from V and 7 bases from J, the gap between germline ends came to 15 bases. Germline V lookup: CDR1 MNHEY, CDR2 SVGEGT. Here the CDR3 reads CASGPTTMNSPLHF. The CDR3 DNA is TGTGCCAGCGGACCTACTACTATGAATTCACCCCTCCACTTT.

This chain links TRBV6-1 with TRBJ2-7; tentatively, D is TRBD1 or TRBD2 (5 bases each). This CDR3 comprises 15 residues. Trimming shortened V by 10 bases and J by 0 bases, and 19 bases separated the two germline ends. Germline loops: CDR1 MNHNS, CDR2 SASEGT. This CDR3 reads CATRTGTYSSYEQYF. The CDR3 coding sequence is TGTGCCACGAGGACCGGGACGTATAGCTCCTACGAGCAGTACTTC.

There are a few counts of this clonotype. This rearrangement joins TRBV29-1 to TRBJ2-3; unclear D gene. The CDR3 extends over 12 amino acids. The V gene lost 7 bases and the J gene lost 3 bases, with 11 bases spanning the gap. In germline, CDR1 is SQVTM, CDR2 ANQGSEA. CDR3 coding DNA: TGCAGCGCCCGGGCAGCAACAGATACGCAGTATTTT. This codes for CSARAATDTQYF.

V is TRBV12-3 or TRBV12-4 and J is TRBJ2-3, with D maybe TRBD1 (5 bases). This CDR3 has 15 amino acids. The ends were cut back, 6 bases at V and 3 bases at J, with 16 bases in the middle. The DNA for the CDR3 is TGTGCCAGCAGCAAGCAGGGTTATGAGACAGATACGCAGTATTTT. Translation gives CASSKQGYETDTQYF.

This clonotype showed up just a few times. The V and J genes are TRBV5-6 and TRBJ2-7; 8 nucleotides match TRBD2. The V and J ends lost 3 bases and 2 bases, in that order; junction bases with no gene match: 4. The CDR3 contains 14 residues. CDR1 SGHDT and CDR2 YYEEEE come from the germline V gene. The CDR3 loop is CASSSGTSAYEQYF. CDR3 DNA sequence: TGTGCCAGCAGCTCCGGGACTAGTGCCTACGAGCAGTACTTC.

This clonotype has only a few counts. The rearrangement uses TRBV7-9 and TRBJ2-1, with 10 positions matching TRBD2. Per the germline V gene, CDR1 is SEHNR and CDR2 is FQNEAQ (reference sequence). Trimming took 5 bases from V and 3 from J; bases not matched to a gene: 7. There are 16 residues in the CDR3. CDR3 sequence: CASSITQRGGYNEQFF. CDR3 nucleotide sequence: TGTGCCAGCAGCATTACCCAGCGGGGGGGCTACAATGAGCAGTTCTTC.

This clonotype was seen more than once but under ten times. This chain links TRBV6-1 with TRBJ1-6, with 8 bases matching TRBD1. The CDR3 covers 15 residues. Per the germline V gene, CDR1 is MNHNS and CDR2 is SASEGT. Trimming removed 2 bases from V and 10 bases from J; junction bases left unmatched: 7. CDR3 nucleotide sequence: TGTGCCAGCAGTGAACATGGACAGGGCATCTCACCCCTCCACTTT. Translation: CASSEHGQGISPLHF.

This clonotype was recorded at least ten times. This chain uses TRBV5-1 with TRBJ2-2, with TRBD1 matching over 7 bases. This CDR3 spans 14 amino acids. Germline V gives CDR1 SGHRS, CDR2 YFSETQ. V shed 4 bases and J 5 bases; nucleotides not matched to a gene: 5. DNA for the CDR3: TGCGCCAGCAGCCCGGACAGGACGACCGGGGAGCTGTTTTTT. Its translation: CASSPDRTTGELFF.

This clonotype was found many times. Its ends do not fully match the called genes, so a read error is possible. The CDR3 bases are TGCAGTGCTAGGCGGCAGGGGTCCAATGTGCAGTTCTTC. This encodes CSARRQGSNVQFF. The chain combines TRBV20-1 with TRBJ2-1; perhaps TRBD1 as D (6 bases). From germline, CDR1 is DFQATT and CDR2 SNEGSKA (reference sequence). The CDR3 is made up of 13 amino acids.

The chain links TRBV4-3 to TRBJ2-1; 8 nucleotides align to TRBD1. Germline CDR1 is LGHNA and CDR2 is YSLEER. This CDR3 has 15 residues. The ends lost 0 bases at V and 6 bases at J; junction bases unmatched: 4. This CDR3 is CASSQDRGLGNEQFF. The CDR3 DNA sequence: TGCGCCAGCAGCCAAGACAGGGGGCTTGGCAATGAGCAGTTCTTC.

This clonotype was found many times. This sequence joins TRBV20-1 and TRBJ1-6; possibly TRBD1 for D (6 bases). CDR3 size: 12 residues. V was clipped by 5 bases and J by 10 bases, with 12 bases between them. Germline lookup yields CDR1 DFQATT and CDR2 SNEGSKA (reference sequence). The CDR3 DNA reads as TGCAGTGCTCCCGAGGGGGACTCACCCCTCCACTTT. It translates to CSAPEGDSPLHF.

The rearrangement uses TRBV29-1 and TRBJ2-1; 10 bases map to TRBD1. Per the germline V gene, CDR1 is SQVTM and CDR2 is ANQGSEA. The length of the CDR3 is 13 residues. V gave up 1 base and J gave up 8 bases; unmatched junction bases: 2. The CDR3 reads CSVEGDRGYEQFF. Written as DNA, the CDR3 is TGCAGCGTTGAAGGGGACAGGGGATATGAGCAGTTCTTC.

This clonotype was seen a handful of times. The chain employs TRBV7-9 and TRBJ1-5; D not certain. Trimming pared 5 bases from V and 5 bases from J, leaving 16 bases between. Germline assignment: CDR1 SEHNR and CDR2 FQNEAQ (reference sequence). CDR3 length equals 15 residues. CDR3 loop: CASSAISGPHQPQHF. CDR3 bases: TGTGCCAGCAGCGCAATATCCGGGCCGCATCAGCCCCAGCATTTT. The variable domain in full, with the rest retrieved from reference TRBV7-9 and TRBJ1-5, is DTGVSQNPRHKITKRGQNVTFRCDPISEHNRLYWYRQTLGQGPEFLTYFQNEAQLEKSRLLSDRFSAERPKGSFSTLEIQRTEQGDSAMYLCASSAISGPHQPQHFGDGTRLSIL.

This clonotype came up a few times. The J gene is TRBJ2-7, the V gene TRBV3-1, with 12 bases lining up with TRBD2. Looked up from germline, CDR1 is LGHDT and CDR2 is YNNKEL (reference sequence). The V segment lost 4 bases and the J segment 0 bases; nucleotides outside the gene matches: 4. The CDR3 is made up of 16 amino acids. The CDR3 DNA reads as TGTGCCAGCAGCCCGACTAGCGGGAGTGGCTCCTACGAGCAGTACTTC. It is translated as CASSPTSGSGSYEQYF.

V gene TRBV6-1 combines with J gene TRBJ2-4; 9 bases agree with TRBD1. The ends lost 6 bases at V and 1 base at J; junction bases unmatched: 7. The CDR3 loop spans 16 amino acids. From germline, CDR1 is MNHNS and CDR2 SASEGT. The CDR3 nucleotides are TGTGCCAGCAGCTCCGGACAGGGGATCGCCAAAAACATTCAGTACTTC. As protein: CASSSGQGIAKNIQYF.

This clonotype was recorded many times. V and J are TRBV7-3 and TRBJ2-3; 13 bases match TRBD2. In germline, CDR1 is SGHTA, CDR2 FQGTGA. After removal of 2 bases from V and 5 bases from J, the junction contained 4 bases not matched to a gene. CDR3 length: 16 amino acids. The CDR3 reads CASSLGLAGVVDTQYF. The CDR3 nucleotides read TGTGCCAGCAGCTTAGGACTAGCGGGAGTTGTAGATACGCAGTATTTT.

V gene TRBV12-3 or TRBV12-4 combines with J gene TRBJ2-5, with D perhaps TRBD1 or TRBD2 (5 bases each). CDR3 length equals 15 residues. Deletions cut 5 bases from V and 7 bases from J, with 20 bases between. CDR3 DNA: TGTGCCAGCAGTACCCCGGGGACCGAGATGGGGACCCAGTACTTC. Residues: CASSTPGTEMGTQYF.

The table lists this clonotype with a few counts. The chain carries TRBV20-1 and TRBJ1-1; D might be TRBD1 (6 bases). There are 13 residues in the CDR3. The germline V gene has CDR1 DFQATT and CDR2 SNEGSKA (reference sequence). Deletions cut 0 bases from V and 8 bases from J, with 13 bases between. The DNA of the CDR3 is TGCAGTGCTAGAGATGTCCATGGGACAGAAGCTTTCTTT. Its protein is CSARDVHGTEAFF.

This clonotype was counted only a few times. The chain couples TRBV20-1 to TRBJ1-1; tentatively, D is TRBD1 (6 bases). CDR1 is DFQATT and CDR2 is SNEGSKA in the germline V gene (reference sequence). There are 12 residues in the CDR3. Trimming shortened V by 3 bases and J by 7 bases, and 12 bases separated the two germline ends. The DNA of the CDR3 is TGCAGTGCTAGTAATCAGGGGAATGAAGCTTTCTTT. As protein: CSASNQGNEAFF.

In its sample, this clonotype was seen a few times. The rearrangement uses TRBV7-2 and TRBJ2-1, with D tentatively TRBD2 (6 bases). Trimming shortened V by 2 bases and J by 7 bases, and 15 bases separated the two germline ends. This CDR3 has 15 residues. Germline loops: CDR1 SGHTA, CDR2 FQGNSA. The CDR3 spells CASSLLAGLGNEQFF. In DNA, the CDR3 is TGTGCCAGCAGCTTACTCGCGGGGCTGGGGAATGAGCAGTTCTTC.

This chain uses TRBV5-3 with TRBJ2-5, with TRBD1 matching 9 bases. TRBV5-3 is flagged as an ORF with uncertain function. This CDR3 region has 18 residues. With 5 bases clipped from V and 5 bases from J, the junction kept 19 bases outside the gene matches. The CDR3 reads CARSLYGPRDRVVETQYF. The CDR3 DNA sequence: TGTGCCAGAAGTTTGTACGGACCTAGGGACAGGGTAGTGGAGACCCAGTACTTC.